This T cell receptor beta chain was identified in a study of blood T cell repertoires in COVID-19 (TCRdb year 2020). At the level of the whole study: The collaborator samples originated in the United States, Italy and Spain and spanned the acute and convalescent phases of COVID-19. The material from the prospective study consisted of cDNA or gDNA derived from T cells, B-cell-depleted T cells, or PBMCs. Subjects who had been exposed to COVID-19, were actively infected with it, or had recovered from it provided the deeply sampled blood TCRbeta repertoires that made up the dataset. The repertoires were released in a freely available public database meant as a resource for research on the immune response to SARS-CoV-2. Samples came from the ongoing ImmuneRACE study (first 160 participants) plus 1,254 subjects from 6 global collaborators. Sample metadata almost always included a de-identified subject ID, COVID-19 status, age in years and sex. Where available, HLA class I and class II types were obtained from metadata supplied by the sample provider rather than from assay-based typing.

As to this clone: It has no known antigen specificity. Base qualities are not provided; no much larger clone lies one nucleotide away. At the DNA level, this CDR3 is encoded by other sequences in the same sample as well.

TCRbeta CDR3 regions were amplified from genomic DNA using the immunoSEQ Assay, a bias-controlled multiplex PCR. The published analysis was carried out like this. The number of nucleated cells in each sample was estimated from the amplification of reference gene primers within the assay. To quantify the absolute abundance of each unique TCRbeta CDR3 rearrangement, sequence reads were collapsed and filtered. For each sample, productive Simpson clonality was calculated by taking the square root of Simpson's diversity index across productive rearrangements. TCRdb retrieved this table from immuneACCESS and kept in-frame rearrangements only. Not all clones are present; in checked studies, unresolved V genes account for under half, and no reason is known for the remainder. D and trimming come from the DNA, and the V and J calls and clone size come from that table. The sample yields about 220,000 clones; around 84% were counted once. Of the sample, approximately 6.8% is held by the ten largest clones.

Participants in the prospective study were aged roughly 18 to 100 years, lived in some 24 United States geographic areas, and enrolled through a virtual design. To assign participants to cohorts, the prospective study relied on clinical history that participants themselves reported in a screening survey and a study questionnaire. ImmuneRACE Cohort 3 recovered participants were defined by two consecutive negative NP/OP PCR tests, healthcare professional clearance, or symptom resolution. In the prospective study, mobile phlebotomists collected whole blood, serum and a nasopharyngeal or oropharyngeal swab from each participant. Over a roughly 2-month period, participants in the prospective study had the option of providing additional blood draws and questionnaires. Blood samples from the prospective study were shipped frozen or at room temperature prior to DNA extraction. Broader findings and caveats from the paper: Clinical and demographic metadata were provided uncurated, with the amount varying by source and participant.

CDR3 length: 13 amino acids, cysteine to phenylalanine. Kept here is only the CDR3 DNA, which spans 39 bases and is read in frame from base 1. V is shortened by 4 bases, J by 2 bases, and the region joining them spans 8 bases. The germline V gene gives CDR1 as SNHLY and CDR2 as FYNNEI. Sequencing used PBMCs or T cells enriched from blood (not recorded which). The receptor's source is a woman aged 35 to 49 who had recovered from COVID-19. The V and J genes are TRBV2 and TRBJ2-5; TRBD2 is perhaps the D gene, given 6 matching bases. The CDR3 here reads CASSGDSQETQYF. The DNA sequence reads TGTGCCAGCAGTGGGGACTCGCAAGAGACCCAGTACTTC.